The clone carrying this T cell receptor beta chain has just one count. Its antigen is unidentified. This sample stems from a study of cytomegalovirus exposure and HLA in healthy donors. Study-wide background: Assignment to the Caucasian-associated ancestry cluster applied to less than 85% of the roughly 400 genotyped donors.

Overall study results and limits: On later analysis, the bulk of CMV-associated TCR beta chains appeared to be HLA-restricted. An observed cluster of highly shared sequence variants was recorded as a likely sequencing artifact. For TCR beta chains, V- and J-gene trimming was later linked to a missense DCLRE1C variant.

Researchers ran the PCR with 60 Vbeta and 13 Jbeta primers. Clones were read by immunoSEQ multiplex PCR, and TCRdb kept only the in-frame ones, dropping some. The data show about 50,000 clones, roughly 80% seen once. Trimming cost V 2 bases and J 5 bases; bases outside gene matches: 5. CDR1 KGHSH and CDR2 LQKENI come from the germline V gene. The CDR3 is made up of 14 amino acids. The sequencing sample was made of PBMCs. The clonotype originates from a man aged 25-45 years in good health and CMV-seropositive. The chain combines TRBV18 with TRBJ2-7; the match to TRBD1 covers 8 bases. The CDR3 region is CASSPGDRFNEQYF. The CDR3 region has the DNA TGTGCCAGCTCACCAGGGGACAGGTTCAACGAGCAGTACTTC. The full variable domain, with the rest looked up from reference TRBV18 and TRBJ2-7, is NAGVMQNPRHLVRRRGQEARLRCSPMKGHSHVYWYRQLPEEGLKFMVYLQKENIIDESGMPKERFSAEFPKEGPSILRIQQVVRGDSAAYFCASSPGDRFNEQYFGPGTRLTVT.